This T cell receptor (beta chain) is from a study of T cell clonotyping in hematopoietic cell transplantation. The germline CDR1 and CDR2 sequences are SGHAT and FQDESV (reference sequence). The CDR3 extends over 13 amino acids. V lost 5 bases, J lost 6 bases, and 13 bases lay in between. Assay used: immunoSEQ multiplex PCR; TCRdb lists only in-frame clones, some missing. The table records more than 65,000 clones, roughly 93% of them present only once. The chain combines TRBV11-1 with TRBJ1-1, with D unresolved. This TCR was recovered from a man in his forties or fifties in good health. Some clones in this sample may be carry-over from other donors' samples. Sequencing was carried out using peripheral blood mononuclear cells. For the CDR3, the DNA is TGTGCCAGCAGCCATTCAGGTCTTGCTGAAGCTTTCTTT. It encodes CASSHSGLAEAFF.